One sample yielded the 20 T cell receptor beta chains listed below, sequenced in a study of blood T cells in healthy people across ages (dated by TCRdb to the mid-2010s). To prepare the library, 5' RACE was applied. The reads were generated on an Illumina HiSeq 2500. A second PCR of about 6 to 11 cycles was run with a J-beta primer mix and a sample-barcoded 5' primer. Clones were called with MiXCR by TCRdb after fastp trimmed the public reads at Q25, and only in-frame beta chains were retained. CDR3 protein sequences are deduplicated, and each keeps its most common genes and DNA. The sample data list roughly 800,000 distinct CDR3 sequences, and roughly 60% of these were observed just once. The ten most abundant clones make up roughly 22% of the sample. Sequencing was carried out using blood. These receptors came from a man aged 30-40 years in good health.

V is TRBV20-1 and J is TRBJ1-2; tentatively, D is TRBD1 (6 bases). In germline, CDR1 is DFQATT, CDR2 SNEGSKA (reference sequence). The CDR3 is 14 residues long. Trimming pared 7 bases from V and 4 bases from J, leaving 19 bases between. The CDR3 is CSGRRGAALYGYTF. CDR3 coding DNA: TGCAGTGGAAGGAGGGGGGCAGCGCTCTATGGCTACACCTTC.

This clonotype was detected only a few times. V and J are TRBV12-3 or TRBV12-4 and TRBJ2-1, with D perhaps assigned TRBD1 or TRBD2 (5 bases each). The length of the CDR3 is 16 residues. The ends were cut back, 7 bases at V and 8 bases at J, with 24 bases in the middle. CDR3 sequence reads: CASTPLGRVEVYEQFF. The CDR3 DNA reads TGTGCCAGCACTCCCCTGGGGCGGGTAGAGGTCTATGAGCAGTTCTTC.

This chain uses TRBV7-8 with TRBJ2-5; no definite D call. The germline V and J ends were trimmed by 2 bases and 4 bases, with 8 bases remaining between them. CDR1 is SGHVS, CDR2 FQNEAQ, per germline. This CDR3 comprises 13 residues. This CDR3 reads CASSLQFIETQYF. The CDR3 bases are TGTGCCAGCAGCTTACAATTCATAGAGACCCAGTACTTC.

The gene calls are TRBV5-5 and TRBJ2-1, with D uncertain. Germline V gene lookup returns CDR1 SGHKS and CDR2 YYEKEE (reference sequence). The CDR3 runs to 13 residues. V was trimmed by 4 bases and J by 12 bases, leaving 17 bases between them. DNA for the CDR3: TGTGCCAGCAGCCCTGACGGCTGGTGGAGGCAGTTCTTC. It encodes CASSPDGWWRQFF.

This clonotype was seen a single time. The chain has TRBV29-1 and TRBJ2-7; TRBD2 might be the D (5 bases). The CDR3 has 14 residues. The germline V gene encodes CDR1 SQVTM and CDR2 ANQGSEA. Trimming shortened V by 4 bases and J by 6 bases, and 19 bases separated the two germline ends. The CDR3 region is CSVGLGSGFSEQYF. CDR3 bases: TGCAGCGTTGGCCTGGGGTCGGGGTTCTCCGAGCAGTACTTC.

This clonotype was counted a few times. The CDR3 reads CATAGGGYNEQFF. In DNA form, the CDR3 reads TGTGCCACTGCGGGAGGGGGGTACAATGAGCAGTTCTTC. This sequence joins TRBV6-2 or TRBV6-3 and TRBJ2-1, with 9 bases matching TRBD2. Germline CDR1 and CDR2: MNHEY and SVGEGT. V was pared by 10 bases and J by 4 bases, with 5 bases of the junction left unmatched. The CDR3 is 13 residues long.

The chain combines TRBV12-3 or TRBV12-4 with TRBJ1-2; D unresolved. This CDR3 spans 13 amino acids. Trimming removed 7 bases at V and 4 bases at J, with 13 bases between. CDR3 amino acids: CASTSSGFYGYTF. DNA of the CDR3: TGTGCCAGCACCTCAAGTGGGTTCTATGGCTACACCTTC.

CDR3: CASSFLETQFF. For the CDR3, the DNA is TGTGCCAGCAGCTTTCTAGAGACCCAGTTCTTC. The chain combines TRBV7-2 with TRBJ2-1; the D is unclear. V dropped 3 bases and J dropped 13 bases, with 10 bases sitting between them. This CDR3 spans 11 amino acids. CDR1 SGHTA and CDR2 FQGNSA come from the germline V gene.

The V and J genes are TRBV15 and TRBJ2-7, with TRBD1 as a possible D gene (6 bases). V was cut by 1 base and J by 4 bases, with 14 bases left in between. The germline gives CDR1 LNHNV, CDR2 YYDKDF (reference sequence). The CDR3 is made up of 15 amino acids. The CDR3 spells CATSRGQDSSYEQYF. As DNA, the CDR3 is TGTGCCACCAGCAGAGGACAGGACAGCTCTTACGAGCAGTACTTC.

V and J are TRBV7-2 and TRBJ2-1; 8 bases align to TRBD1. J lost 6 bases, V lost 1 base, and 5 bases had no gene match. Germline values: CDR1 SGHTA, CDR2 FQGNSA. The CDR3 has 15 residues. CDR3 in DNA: TGTGCCAGCAGCTTAGGGGGCACAGGGGGCAATGAGCAGTTCTTC. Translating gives CASSLGGTGGNEQFF.

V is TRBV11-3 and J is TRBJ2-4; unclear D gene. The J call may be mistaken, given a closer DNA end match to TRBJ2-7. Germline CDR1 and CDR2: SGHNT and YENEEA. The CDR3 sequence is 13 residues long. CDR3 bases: TGTGCCAGCAGCTTAGAAGAAGGTGACGAGCAGTACTTC. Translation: CASSLEEGDEQYF.

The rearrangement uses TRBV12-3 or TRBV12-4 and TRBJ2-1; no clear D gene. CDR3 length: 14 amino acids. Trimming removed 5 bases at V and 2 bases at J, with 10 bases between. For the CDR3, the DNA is TGTGCCAGCAGTCGGACGGAAGCCTACAATGAGCAGTTCTTC. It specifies CASSRTEAYNEQFF.

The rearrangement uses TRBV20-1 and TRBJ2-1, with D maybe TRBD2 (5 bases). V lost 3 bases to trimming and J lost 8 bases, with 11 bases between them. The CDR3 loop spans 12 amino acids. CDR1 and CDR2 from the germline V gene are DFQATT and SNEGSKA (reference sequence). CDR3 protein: CSASYFSDEQFF. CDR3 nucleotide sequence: TGCAGTGCTAGTTATTTTAGCGATGAGCAGTTCTTC.

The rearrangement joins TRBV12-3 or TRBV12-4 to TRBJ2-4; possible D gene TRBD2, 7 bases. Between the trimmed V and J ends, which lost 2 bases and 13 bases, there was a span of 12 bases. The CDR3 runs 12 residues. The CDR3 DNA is TGTGCCAGCAGTTTAAGGGAGGGGGAGCAGTACTTC. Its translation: CASSLREGEQYF.

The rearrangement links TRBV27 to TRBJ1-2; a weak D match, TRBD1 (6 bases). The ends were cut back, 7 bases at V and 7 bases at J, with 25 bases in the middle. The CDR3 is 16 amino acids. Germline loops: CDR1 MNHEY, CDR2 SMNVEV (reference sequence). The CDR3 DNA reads TGTGCCAGCACCGCGGGTGGGCTCCAGGGGATCTCTGGCTACACCTTC. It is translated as CASTAGGLQGISGYTF.

For the CDR3, the DNA is TGTGCCAGCACCCACGCCAGGGGGCTCCCCTATGGCTACACCTTC. This gives the protein CASTHARGLPYGYTF. The chain carries TRBV6-2 or TRBV6-3 and TRBJ1-2; the match to TRBD1 covers 8 bases. Germline V CDR1 and CDR2: MNHEY, SVGEGT. After removal of 7 bases from V and 4 bases from J, the junction contained 11 bases not matched to a gene. The CDR3 length is 15 residues.

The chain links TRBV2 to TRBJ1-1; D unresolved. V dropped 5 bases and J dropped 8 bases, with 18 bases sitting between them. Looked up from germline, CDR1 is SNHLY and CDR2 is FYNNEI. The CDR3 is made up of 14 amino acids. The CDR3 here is CASSPTFMGREAFF. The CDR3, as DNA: TGTGCCAGCAGTCCTACTTTTATGGGGAGGGAAGCTTTCTTT.

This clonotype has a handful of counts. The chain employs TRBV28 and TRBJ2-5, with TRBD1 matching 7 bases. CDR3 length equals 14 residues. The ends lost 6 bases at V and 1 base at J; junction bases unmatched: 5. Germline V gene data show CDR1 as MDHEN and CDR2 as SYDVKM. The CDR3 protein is CASSPDRVQETQYF. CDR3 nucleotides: TGTGCCAGCAGCCCTGACAGGGTCCAAGAGACCCAGTACTTC.

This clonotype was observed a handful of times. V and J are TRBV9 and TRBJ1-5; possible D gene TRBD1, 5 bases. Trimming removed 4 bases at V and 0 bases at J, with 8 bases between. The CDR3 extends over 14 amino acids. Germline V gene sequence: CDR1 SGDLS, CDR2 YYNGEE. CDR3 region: CASSTQDSNQPQHF. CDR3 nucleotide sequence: TGTGCCAGCAGCACACAGGATAGCAATCAGCCCCAGCATTTT.

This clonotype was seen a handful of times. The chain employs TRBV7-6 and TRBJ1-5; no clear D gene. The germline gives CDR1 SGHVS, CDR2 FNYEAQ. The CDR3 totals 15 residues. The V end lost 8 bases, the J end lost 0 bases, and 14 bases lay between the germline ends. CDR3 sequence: CASAAGPTSNQPQHF. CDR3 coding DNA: TGTGCCAGCGCTGCAGGACCGACTAGCAATCAGCCCCAGCATTTT.